The rows below give T cell receptor beta chains drawn from one sample of a study of T-cell reconstitution after alpha-beta-depleted transplantation in children. Using its own MiXCR run on the PCR reads, TCRdb lists one record per CDR3 protein. The data hold some 830,000 distinct CDR3 sequences, with roughly 15% observed a single time. Sequencing was performed on PBMCs, mostly from graft donor cells, taken 360 days after TCRalphabeta/CD19-depleted stem cell transplant. The receptors were sampled from a male patient younger than 18 who had a stem cell transplant for acute lymphoblastic leukemia, so the T cells may come from the graft donor. Both conserved end residues are part of each CDR3. D genes are given only for firm matches. Clone size, where shown, is once, few, many, or a class for clones that have expanded.

TRBV5-1	TRBJ2-5	few	TRBD2	CASSLSWSGRYVETQYF	TGCGCCAGCAGCTTGTCCTGGAGCGGGAGATATGTAGAGACCCAGTACTTC
TRBV12-3/TRBV12-4	TRBJ1-6	few	-	CASSDAVGSPLHF	TGTGCCAGCAGCGACGCCGTAGGTTCACCCCTCCACTTT
TRBV24-1	TRBJ1-1	once	-	CATSESRGASTEAFF	TGTGCCACCAGTGAGTCCCGGGGGGCGAGCACTGAAGCTTTCTTT
TRBV15	TRBJ1-3	-	TRBD1	CATEDRVGNTIYF	TGTGCCACGGAAGACAGGGTCGGAAACACCATATATTTT
TRBV5-1	TRBJ1-2	-	-	CASSRASVALEIYGYTF	TGCGCCAGCAGCAGGGCTTCGGTGGCCCTGGAGATCTATGGCTACACCTTC
TRBV4-1	TRBJ2-7	many	TRBD2	CASSQLGLAAYYEQYF	TGCGCCAGCAGCCAACTGGGACTAGCGGCATACTACGAGCAGTACTTC
TRBV5-4	TRBJ2-7	-	-	CASSLAGGGTEQYF	TGTGCCAGCAGCTTGGCCGGAGGAGGGACCGAGCAGTACTTC
TRBV12-3/TRBV12-4	TRBJ2-7	many	-	CASSELRDNAYEQYF	TGTGCCAGCAGCGAACTCCGGGACAACGCCTACGAGCAGTACTTC
TRBV6-5	TRBJ2-6	-	-	CASSLTGEGSGANVLTF	TGTGCCAGCAGTTTGACAGGAGAGGGGTCTGGGGCCAACGTCCTGACTTTC
TRBV20-1	TRBJ1-5	-	-	CSAQANNQPQHF	TGCAGTGCTCAAGCGAACAATCAGCCCCAGCATTTT
TRBV20-1	TRBJ2-7	once	-	CSTSPTYEQYF	TGCAGTACCAGCCCTACCTACGAGCAGTACTTC
TRBV6-1	TRBJ2-1	-	TRBD2	CASSTPEGTRRQLF	TGTGCCAGCAGTACCCCCGAGGGGACTAGGCGTCAGCTCTTC
TRBV20-1	TRBJ2-7	-	-	CSARGSSALYYEQYF	TGCAGTGCTAGAGGGTCTAGCGCTCTCTACTACGAGCAGTACTTC
TRBV24-1	TRBJ2-3	-	TRBD1	CATSERDRGLSTDTQYF	TGTGCCACCAGTGAACGGGACAGAGGCTTAAGCACAGATACGCAGTATTTT
TRBV4-1	TRBJ2-7	few	-	CASSQLSSGSVEQYF	TGCGCCAGCAGCCAATTAAGCAGCGGCTCTGTGGAGCAGTACTTC
TRBV15	TRBJ2-7	few	TRBD2	CATRISGSSYEQYF	TGTGCCACCAGGATCAGCGGGAGTTCCTACGAGCAGTACTTC
TRBV20-1	TRBJ2-2	few	TRBD2	CCAFRGLADTGELFF	TGCTGTGCATTTAGGGGACTAGCTGACACCGGGGAGCTGTTTTTT
TRBV20-1	TRBJ2-7	-	-	CSADHPGLYEQYF	TGCAGTGCTGATCATCCGGGCCTCTACGAGCAGTACTTC
TRBV29-1	TRBJ2-5	-	TRBD2	CSVDALAGEAVETQYF	TGCAGCGTTGATGCACTAGCGGGAGAGGCTGTGGAGACCCAGTACTTC
TRBV12-3/TRBV12-4	TRBJ1-3	many	TRBD1	CASSPLGQGGNTIYF	TGTGCCAGCAGTCCTCTTGGACAGGGGGGAAACACCATATATTTT
TRBV12-3/TRBV12-4	TRBJ2-7	many	-	CASSFAGGRQEQYF	TGTGCCAGCAGTTTTGCAGGGGGGCGTCAAGAGCAGTACTTC
TRBV6-2/TRBV6-3	TRBJ2-7	few	-	CASSRRASSYEQYF	TGTGCCAGCAGCCGGAGGGCCTCTTCCTACGAGCAGTACTTC
TRBV5-1	TRBJ2-7	many	-	CASSLEAWPGSTYEQYF	TGCGCCAGCAGCTTGGAAGCTTGGCCGGGGTCTACATACGAGCAGTACTTC
TRBV4-1	TRBJ2-2	many	-	CASSQILGILTGELFF	TGCGCCAGCAGCCAGATACTAGGGATCCTGACCGGGGAGCTGTTTTTT
TRBV29-1	TRBJ2-1	many	TRBD1	CSVVTRDRGRAYNEQFF	TGCAGCGTCGTAACCCGGGACAGGGGACGTGCCTACAATGAGCAGTTCTTC
TRBV7-3	TRBJ2-7	few	TRBD1	CASSLAGQGGDEQYF	TGTGCCAGCAGCTTAGCGGGACAGGGGGGTGACGAGCAGTACTTC
TRBV7-9	TRBJ1-2	-	-	CASSFVLFRGYTF	TGTGCCAGCAGCTTTGTTCTCTTTCGTGGCTACACCTTC
TRBV20-1	TRBJ2-5	-	-	CSARDIEGQETQYF	TGCAGTGCTAGAGATATCGAGGGCCAAGAGACCCAGTACTTC
TRBV2	TRBJ2-1	-	-	CASSNPQTGLEQFF	TGTGCCAGCAGCAACCCTCAAACAGGGTTAGAGCAGTTCTTC
TRBV3-1	TRBJ2-7	few	-	CASSQDSRAALSYEQYF	TGTGCCAGCAGCCAAGATAGTAGAGCGGCCCTCTCTTACGAGCAGTACTTC
TRBV10-2	TRBJ2-1	-	TRBD2	CASSEWASGRLNEQFF	TGCGCCAGCAGTGAGTGGGCTAGCGGGAGACTCAATGAGCAGTTCTTC
TRBV2	TRBJ2-7	-	-	CASRDPVTGLRSSYEQYF	TGTGCCAGCAGGGACCCTGTGACAGGTTTACGAAGCTCCTACGAGCAGTACTTC
TRBV29-1	TRBJ1-6	few	TRBD1	CSVIQGADSPLHF	TGCAGCGTGATACAGGGGGCTGATTCACCCCTCCACTTT
TRBV24-1	TRBJ1-1	once	-	CATSESMNTEAFF	TGTGCCACCAGTGAGAGCATGAACACTGAAGCTTTCTTT
TRBV18	TRBJ2-1	many	-	CASSYPANEQFF	TGTGCCAGCTCATACCCAGCGAATGAGCAGTTCTTC
TRBV7-6	TRBJ2-2	-	-	CASSRAGRQAGELFF	TGTGCCAGCAGCCGCGCAGGGCGGCAGGCCGGGGAGCTGTTTTTT
TRBV12-3/TRBV12-4	TRBJ1-5	-	-	CASNREGGLRNQPQHF	TGTGCCAGCAACCGTGAGGGGGGGCTGAGGAATCAGCCCCAGCATTTT
TRBV9	TRBJ1-3	many	-	CASSVVPGNSGNTIYF	TGTGCCAGCAGCGTAGTCCCGGGTAACTCTGGAAACACCATATATTTT
TRBV9	TRBJ1-1	-	-	CASSVGAGLFMNTEAFF	TGTGCCAGCAGCGTAGGGGCGGGGTTGTTCATGAACACTGAAGCTTTCTTT
TRBV5-6	TRBJ2-4	-	-	CASTRSYLAKNIQYF	TGTGCCAGCACCCGGTCTTATCTAGCCAAAAACATTCAGTACTTC
TRBV24-1	TRBJ1-2	-	-	CATTYGYTF	TGTGCCACCACCTATGGCTACACCTTC
TRBV12-3/TRBV12-4	TRBJ2-1	-	-	CASSFWGASTYEQFF	TGTGCCAGCAGTTTTTGGGGGGCCTCCACGTATGAGCAGTTCTTC
TRBV4-1	TRBJ2-1	few	-	CASSHSGSNNEQFF	TGCGCCAGCAGCCACTCGGGCAGTAACAATGAGCAGTTCTTC
TRBV18	TRBJ2-7	-	TRBD1	CASSPRDRAFEQYF	TGTGCCAGCTCACCACGGGACAGGGCCTTCGAGCAGTACTTC
TRBV2	TRBJ2-6	few	-	CASSGGDGANVLTF	TGTGCCAGCAGCGGGGGCGACGGGGCCAACGTCCTGACTTTC
TRBV27	TRBJ2-7	-	-	CASKLGGFGHPYEQYF	TGTGCCAGCAAGCTGGGGGGATTTGGTCACCCCTACGAGCAGTACTTC
TRBV12-3/TRBV12-4	TRBJ1-1	-	-	CASSFLGRDTEAFF	TGTGCCAGCAGTTTCCTAGGGAGGGACACTGAAGCTTTCTTT
TRBV20-1	TRBJ1-5	few	-	CSAKGTEGQPQHF	TGCAGTGCGAAGGGAACAGAGGGACAGCCCCAGCATTTT
TRBV11-3	TRBJ2-5	-	TRBD2	CASSLAPGLAPQETQYF	TGTGCCAGCAGCTTAGCTCCGGGACTAGCACCCCAAGAGACCCAGTACTTC
TRBV13	TRBJ2-7	few	-	CASSLDGGLGHYEQYF	TGTGCCAGCAGCTTAGACGGGGGACTGGGACACTACGAGCAGTACTTC
TRBV20-1	TRBJ2-7	-	TRBD2	CSARDPAGGAYEQYF	TGCAGTGCTAGAGATCCCGCGGGAGGGGCCTACGAGCAGTACTTC
TRBV7-9	TRBJ1-5	many	-	CASSPSQGWQPQHF	TGTGCCAGCAGCCCTAGTCAGGGTTGGCAGCCCCAGCATTTT
TRBV28	TRBJ1-6	many	-	CASRLLGWNSPLHF	TGTGCCAGCAGACTTCTGGGATGGAATTCACCCCTCCACTTT
TRBV7-6	TRBJ2-3	-	TRBD2	CASSWAGGGETDTQYF	TGTGCCAGCAGCTGGGCGGGAGGAGGGGAAACAGATACGCAGTATTTT